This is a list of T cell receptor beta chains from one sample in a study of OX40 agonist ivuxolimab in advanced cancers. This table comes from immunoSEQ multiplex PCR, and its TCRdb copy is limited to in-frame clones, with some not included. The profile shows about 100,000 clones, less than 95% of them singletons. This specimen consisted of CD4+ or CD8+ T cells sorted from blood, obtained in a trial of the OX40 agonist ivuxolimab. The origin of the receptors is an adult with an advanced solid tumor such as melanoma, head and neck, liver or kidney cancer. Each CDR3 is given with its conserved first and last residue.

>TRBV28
CASSLARNYGYTF
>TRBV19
CASRPRGAGVISYEQYF
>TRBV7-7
CAMPGQRYIYGYTF
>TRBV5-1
CASSSGTNYNEQFF
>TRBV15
CATSRDLASSYNEQFF
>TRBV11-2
CASSLSFGDRNNEQFF
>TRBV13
CASRNKKREGLGEQFF
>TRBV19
CASRGLSGELFF
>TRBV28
CASRQVLINQPQHF
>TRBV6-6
CASTPIGDTQYF
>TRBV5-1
CASSLGQRITDTQYF
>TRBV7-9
CASSFQGIDEKLFF